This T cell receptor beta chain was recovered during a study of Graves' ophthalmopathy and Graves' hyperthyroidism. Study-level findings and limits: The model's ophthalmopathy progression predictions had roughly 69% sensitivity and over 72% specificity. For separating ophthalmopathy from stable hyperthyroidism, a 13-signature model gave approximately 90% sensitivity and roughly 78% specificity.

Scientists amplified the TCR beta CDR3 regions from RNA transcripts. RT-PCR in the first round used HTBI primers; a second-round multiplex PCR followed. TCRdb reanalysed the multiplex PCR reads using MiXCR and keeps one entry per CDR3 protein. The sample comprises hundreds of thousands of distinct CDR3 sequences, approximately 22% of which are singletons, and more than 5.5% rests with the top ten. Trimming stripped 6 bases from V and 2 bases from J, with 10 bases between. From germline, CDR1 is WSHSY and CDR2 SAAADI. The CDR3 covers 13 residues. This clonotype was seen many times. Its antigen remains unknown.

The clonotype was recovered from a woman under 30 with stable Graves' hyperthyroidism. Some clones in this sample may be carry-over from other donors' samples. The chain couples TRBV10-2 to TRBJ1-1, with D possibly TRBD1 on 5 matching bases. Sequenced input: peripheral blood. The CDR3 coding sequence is TGCGCCAGCAGGTTGGACACTAACACTGAAGCTTTCTTT. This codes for CASRLDTNTEAFF.